These 20 T cell receptor beta chains were all obtained from the same sample, sequenced in a study of breast tumors, draining lymph nodes, adjacent tissues. TCRdb re-called the multiplex PCR reads with MiXCR, one entry per CDR3 protein. The data hold about 16,000 distinct CDR3 sequences, with approximately 42% observed a single time. The sequencing input was tumor-adjacent breast tissue. These receptors were obtained from a female donor with breast cancer. Some clones in this sample may be carry-over from other donors' samples.

This chain links TRBV20-1 with TRBJ2-1; D gene unclear. CDR3 size: 13 residues. Germline CDR1 and CDR2: DFQATT and SNEGSKA (reference sequence). This CDR3 reads CSCGPPQDNEQFF. CDR3 nucleotide sequence: TGCAGCTGTGGACCCCCCCAAGACAATGAGCAGTTCTTC.

The V call is TRBV18, the J call TRBJ1-2; D may be TRBD1 (6 bases). Germline assignment: CDR1 KGHSH and CDR2 LQKENI. V lost 6 bases to trimming and J lost 7 bases, with 15 bases between them. The CDR3 consists of 13 residues. The CDR3 sequence: CASSTTGFGGYTF. Written as DNA, the CDR3 is TGTGCCAGCTCCACCACAGGGTTTGGTGGCTACACCTTC.

In its sample, this clonotype was seen once. The V call is TRBV2, the J call TRBJ1-3; TRBD1 is a possible D gene (6 bases). The V end lost 4 bases, the J end lost 2 bases, and 24 bases lay between the germline ends. CDR1 SNHLY and CDR2 FYNNEI come from the germline V gene. CDR3 size: 19 residues. CDR3 DNA sequence: TGTGCCAGCAGTGTAAAGGGAAACTTAGCGGGGGCCCCTGGAAACACCATATATTTT. Protein product: CASSVKGNLAGAPGNTIYF.

This clonotype was observed many times. This chain links TRBV3-1 with TRBJ1-4; no reliable D call. The CDR3 totals 13 residues. Per germline, CDR1 LGHDT and CDR2 YNNKEL (reference sequence). V was shortened by 2 bases and J by 4 bases, with 5 bases between the two germline ends. The CDR3 spells CASSQRGNEKLFF. DNA of the CDR3: TGTGCCAGCAGCCAACGGGGTAATGAAAAACTGTTTTTT.

V gene TRBV2 combines with J gene TRBJ2-1; D not resolved. With 4 bases removed from V and 0 bases from J, the gap between germline ends came to 7 bases. This CDR3 is 14 amino acids long. CDR1 is SNHLY and CDR2 is FYNNEI in the germline V gene. In DNA form, the CDR3 reads TGTGCCAGCAGTGCCGTGAGCTCCTACAATGAGCAGTTCTTC. Protein sequence: CASSAVSSYNEQFF.

The chain employs TRBV20-1 and TRBJ1-2; D is unclear. Germline V CDR1 and CDR2: DFQATT, SNEGSKA (reference sequence). V lost 8 bases and J lost 2, with 18 bases in between. The CDR3 consists of 14 residues. This chain's CDR3 is CSYLSRPGNYGYTF. The CDR3 DNA sequence: TGCAGTTACCTGTCGCGTCCCGGAAACTATGGCTACACCTTC.

This clonotype is classed as medium-sized (0.01 to 0.1%). This chain joins TRBV7-6 and TRBJ1-3, with D possibly TRBD1 on 5 matching bases. The CDR3 covers 15 residues. Germline CDR1 reads SGHVS; CDR2 reads FNYEAQ. V lost 6 bases and J lost 0, with 12 bases in between. CDR3 amino acids: CASRPDRSSGNTIYF. The CDR3 DNA follows: TGTGCCAGCAGACCCGACAGAAGCTCTGGAAACACCATATATTTT.

In its sample, this clonotype ranks as medium-sized (0.01 to 0.1%). The chain carries TRBV5-1 and TRBJ2-7, with TRBD1 matching 9 bases. This CDR3 is 15 amino acids long. J gave up 2 bases and V 0 bases, and 3 bases lay outside the gene matches. The V gene's germline CDR1 is SGHRS and CDR2 YFSETQ. CDR3 sequence: CASSLATGGPYEQYF. In nucleotides, the CDR3 is TGCGCCAGCAGCTTGGCGACAGGGGGACCCTACGAGCAGTACTTC.

In its sample, this clonotype was seen many times. V gene TRBV28 combines with J gene TRBJ2-7, with 9 bases aligning to TRBD2. Germline lookup yields CDR1 MDHEN and CDR2 SYDVKM. Trimming cost V 5 bases and J 3 bases; bases outside gene matches: 11. The CDR3 length is 16 residues. In DNA, the CDR3 is TGTGCCAGCAGTCCTTTGACTAGCGGATTAAGCTACGAGCAGTACTTC. This encodes CASSPLTSGLSYEQYF.

The rearrangement joins TRBV20-1 to TRBJ1-5, with 10 bases lining up with TRBD1. The germline V gene encodes CDR1 DFQATT and CDR2 SNEGSKA (reference sequence). CDR3 length: 15 amino acids. V lost 3 bases and J lost 5; bases outside the gene matches: 7. CDR3 sequence (DNA): TGCAGTGCTAGTCGCGGGACAGGGGTTGATCAGCCCCAGCATTTT. The encoded protein is CSASRGTGVDQPQHF.

This clonotype was recorded at least ten times. Just one base apart from a much larger clone, this may be a read error. The rearrangement uses TRBV5-8 and TRBJ1-2; 9 bases are a match to TRBD1. CDR3 size: 17 residues. The germline gives CDR1 SGHTS, CDR2 YDEGEE. V lost 3 bases, J lost 5 bases, and 14 bases stayed unmatched. CDR3 in DNA: TGTGCCAGCAGCTGGGGATCAGCACAGGGGGCTTTGTATGGCTACACCTTC. Its protein product is CASSWGSAQGALYGYTF.

This clonotype is a singleton in its sample. The chain joins TRBV4-2 to TRBJ2-1; TRBD1 agrees at 12 bases. With 4 bases clipped from V and 7 bases from J, the junction kept 5 bases outside the gene matches. CDR1 is LGHNA, CDR2 YNFKEQ, per germline. CDR3 length: 15 residues. CDR3 sequence: CASSPGTGGWNEQFF. The CDR3 DNA is TGTGCCAGCAGCCCCGGGACAGGGGGCTGGAATGAGCAGTTCTTC.

In its sample, this clonotype is medium-sized. The chain links TRBV4-3 to TRBJ1-2; D remains unclear. CDR3 size: 14 residues. Trimming left V 0 bases short and J 4 bases short, with 9 bases between. The germline V gene has CDR1 LGHNA and CDR2 YSLEER. The CDR3 coding sequence is TGCGCCAGCAGCCAAGATGCGGTCGGCTATGGCTACACCTTC. Its translation: CASSQDAVGYGYTF.

V is TRBV5-1 and J is TRBJ2-7, with TRBD2 matching over 7 bases. Germline assignment: CDR1 SGHRS and CDR2 YFSETQ. The junction had 13 bases not matched to a gene; V was cut back by 8 bases and J by 5 bases. This CDR3 has 14 residues. CDR3 sequence reads: CASSILTGGNEQYF. The DNA of the CDR3 is TGCGCCAGTTCCATACTAACGGGAGGTAACGAGCAGTACTTC.

J is TRBJ1-1 and V is TRBV5-6, with D possibly TRBD1 on 6 matching bases. Trimming cost V 0 bases and J 6 bases, with 12 bases left between them. Germline-derived CDR1 and CDR2 are SGHDT and YYEEEE. The CDR3 has 14 amino acids. The CDR3 nucleotides read TGTGCCAGCAGCTTGGCAGGGGCTGGGGCTGAAGCTTTCTTT. Protein: CASSLAGAGAEAFF.

The chain is built from TRBV11-2 and TRBJ2-1; TRBD2 aligns across 10 bases. The CDR3 covers 15 residues. Trimming removed 3 bases from V and 6 bases from J; junction bases left unmatched: 5. CDR1 and CDR2 from the germline V gene are SGHAT and FQNNGV. CDR3 in amino acids: CASSFRAGGFNEQFF. CDR3 in DNA: TGTGCCAGCAGCTTCCGAGCGGGAGGGTTCAATGAGCAGTTCTTC.

Many counts were recorded for this clonotype. The gene calls are TRBV5-1 and TRBJ2-1, with 8 bases matching TRBD2. Germline V lookup: CDR1 SGHRS, CDR2 YFSETQ. The junction had 7 bases not matched to a gene; V was cut back by 2 bases and J by 6 bases. This CDR3 spans 15 amino acids. CDR3 coding DNA: TGCGCCAGCAGCTTCACGGGACTAGGGGGCAATGAGCAGTTCTTC. The encoded protein is CASSFTGLGGNEQFF.

This clonotype was detected many times. CDR3 in DNA: TGTGCCAGCAGCGTTAATAGCGTCCTGAGCTCCTACAATGAGCAGTTCTTC. Translated: CASSVNSVLSSYNEQFF. The rearrangement uses TRBV9 and TRBJ2-1; D perhaps matches TRBD2 (5 bases). V gave up 2 bases and J gave up 0 bases, with 15 bases separating them. CDR3 length: 17 amino acids. Looked up from germline, CDR1 is SGDLS and CDR2 is YYNGEE.

In this sample, this clonotype turned up many times. The V and J genes are TRBV27 and TRBJ2-7, with no clear D. V was pared by 2 bases and J by 1 base, with 12 bases between. The germline V gene has CDR1 MNHEY and CDR2 SMNVEV (reference sequence). This CDR3 has 15 residues. The CDR3 spells CASSLGGEESYEQYF. For the CDR3, the DNA is TGTGCCAGCAGTTTAGGCGGCGAAGAGTCCTACGAGCAGTACTTC.

Notes on this clonotype: Relative to the germline gene, one junction end is altered; a read error may explain this. The chain combines TRBV5-1 with TRBJ2-7; 10 nucleotides match TRBD2. The CDR3 runs to 15 residues. Germline values: CDR1 SGHRS, CDR2 YFSETQ. The CDR3, as DNA: TGCGCCAGCGGCTTGGTGGCTAGCGGGAGAAACGAGCAGTACTTC. Residues: CASGLVASGRNEQYF. Full variable domain (remainder filled in from reference TRBV5-1 and TRBJ2-7): KAGVTQTPRYLIKTRGQQVTLSCSPISGHRSVSWYQQTPGQGLQFLFEYFSETQRNKGNFPGRFSGRQFSNSRSEMNVSTLELGDSALYLCASGLVASGRNEQYFGPGTRLTVT.